This T cell receptor beta chain is drawn from a study of T-cell memory formation after mild COVID-19. TCRdb reprocessed the 5' RACE reads via MiXCR and lists one record per CDR3 protein. The data contain around 80,000 distinct CDR3 sequences, about 14% of them singletons. This clonotype was recorded a few times. Its antigen is not identified. Trimming pared 8 bases from V and 9 bases from J, leaving 8 bases between. The CDR3 has 10 residues. Study-wide findings and caveats: Whereas later expanders leaned CD4+, clones contracting day 15 to 85 showed a balanced CD4/CD8 makeup.

What was sequenced was PBMCs or a T cell subset sorted from them (not recorded which). The clonotype originates from an adult woman who had mild COVID-19 (a few samples of this study predate the infection). Cell type and time point are not known. This chain joins TRBV12-3 or TRBV12-4 and TRBJ2-1, with a possible D match to TRBD2 (5 bases). The CDR3 region has the DNA TGTGCCAGCGGACTCCCTGAGCAGTTCTTC. Translation: CASGLPEQFF.